These T cell receptor beta chains were read from a single sample in a study of immune cell composition in non-small cell lung cancer. TCRdb's table, derived via immunoSEQ multiplex PCR, lists solely in-frame clones and lacks some. The sample yields some 6,200 clones, 87% seen once. Sequenced sample: non-adjacent lung tissue. The source of these receptors is a human donor with non-small cell lung cancer. Both conserved end residues are part of each CDR3. D genes are given only for firm matches. Clone size is given for some rows only: seen once, a few or many times, or a class if the clone is expanded.

- TRBJ1-2 TRBV30 TRBD1 TGTGCCTGGAGCGGGGACAGGGTTGGCTACACCTTC CAWSGDRVGYTF
- TRBJ2-7 TRBV11-2 - TGTGCCAGCAGCTTAGTCTTTAGCGGCTACGAGCAGTACTTC CASSLVFSGYEQYF
once TRBJ1-1 TRBV28 - TGTGCCAGCAGTTCCGAGATGAACACTGAAGCTTTCTTT CASSSEMNTEAFF
once TRBJ2-2 TRBV19 TRBD1 TGTGCCAGTATCCGGACGGACAGGGTCACCGGGGAGCTGTTTTTT CASIRTDRVTGELFF
few TRBJ2-5 TRBV5-4 TRBD2 TGTGCCAGCAGCTTGGCCGCAGCGGGATTGTGGGAGACCCAGTACTTC CASSLAAAGLWETQYF
- TRBJ2-7 TRBV5-1 - TGCGCCAGCACCGAGGGGGTCGCAGCTTACGAGCAGTACTTC CASTEGVAAYEQYF
- TRBJ2-2 TRBV10-1 TRBD2 TGCGCCAGCAGTGATTGGCTAGCGGGAGGAACCGGGGAGCTGTTTTTT CASSDWLAGGTGELFF
- TRBJ2-3 TRBV7-6 TRBD2 TGTGCCAGCAGCTTACTGTTAGCGGGAGTGACAGATACGCAGTATTTT CASSLLLAGVTDTQYF
- TRBJ2-3 TRBV11-3 TRBD2 TGTGCCAGCAGCCCCAGCGGGAGTAGGACAGATACGCAGTATTTT CASSPSGSRTDTQYF
- TRBJ2-7 TRBV19 - TGTGCCAGTAGTATCGGCCCGGGGAGTGGCGAGCAGTACTTC CASSIGPGSGEQYF
- TRBJ1-5 TRBV15 TRBD1 TGTGCCACCAGCGTACAGGGGCGTCAGCCCCAGCATTTT CATSVQGRQPQHF
few TRBJ2-3 TRBV11-2 - TGTGCCAGCAGCACCAGCGCGGATCGTGCGCAGTATTTT CASSTSADRAQYF
- TRBJ2-7 TRBV7-2 - TGTGCCAGCAGCTTGGGGAGCGGACAGACCTACGAGCAGTACTTC CASSLGSGQTYEQYF
- TRBJ2-2 TRBV6-5 - TGTGCCAGCAGTTCCCCACGGGGGGCGAGCACCGGGGAGCTGTTTTTT CASSSPRGASTGELFF
- TRBJ2-7 TRBV11-2 - TGTGCCAGCAGCCCCAGAACGGGTGCAGAACTATCCTACGAGCAGTACTTC CASSPRTGAELSYEQYF
- TRBJ2-7 TRBV27 TRBD2 TGTGCCAGCAGGAACTCACCGGGAGGGCCGGCCTACGAGCAGTACTTC CASRNSPGGPAYEQYF
- TRBJ2-7 TRBV4-1 - TGCGCCAGCAGCCAAGATAGCGCCTACGAGCAGTACTTC CASSQDSAYEQYF
- TRBJ1-1 TRBV30 - TGTGCCTGGAGTATAGGGGGGAACACTGAAGCTTTCTTT CAWSIGGNTEAFF
- TRBJ1-3 TRBV6-1 - TGTGCCAGCAGTGTTCTTCCCTCTGGAAACACCATATATTTT CASSVLPSGNTIYF
- TRBJ2-1 TRBV7-9 TRBD2 TGTGCCAGCAGGCACCTAGCGGGAGGGTACAATGAGCAGTTCTTC CASRHLAGGYNEQFF
- TRBJ2-7 TRBV5-4 - TGTGCCAGCAGCTCCGGTCTAGATAGCTCCTACGAGCAGTACTTC CASSSGLDSSYEQYF
- TRBJ1-2 TRBV14 TRBD1 TGTGCCAGCAGCCAAGCCTCTACAGGGGTTTCTGGCTACACCTTC CASSQASTGVSGYTF
- TRBJ2-7 TRBV5-4 TRBD2 TGTGCCAGCAGCCTTGGGACTAGCGGGATATACGAGCAGTACTTC CASSLGTSGIYEQYF
- TRBJ2-2 TRBV4-3 - TGCGCCAGCAGCCAAGTAACTAACACCGGGGAGCTGTTTTTT CASSQVTNTGELFF
- TRBJ1-1 TRBV5-1 - TGCGCCAGCAGCCGACCGGACAGAGGCACTGAAGCTTTCTTT CASSRPDRGTEAFF
- TRBJ2-6 TRBV4-2 TRBD1 TGTGCCAGCAGCCAAGACAGGGGGTCTGGGGCCAACGTCCTGACTTTC CASSQDRGSGANVLTF
- TRBJ2-3 TRBV5-1 TRBD1 TGCGCCAGCAGCGACTCGGGACAGGCGACGGATACGCAGTATTTT CASSDSGQATDTQYF
- TRBJ2-1 TRBV9 - TGTGCCAGCAGCGAGGGGATAGGTGACAATGAGCAGTTCTTC CASSEGIGDNEQFF
few TRBJ2-1 TRBV5-1 - TGCGCCAGCAGACTGGAGCGCGGAAGTCTTGAGCAGTTCTTC CASRLERGSLEQFF
- TRBJ1-5 TRBV5-6 TRBD1 TGTGCCAGCAGCCGGATTGGACAGGGCCATCAGCCCCAGCATTTT CASSRIGQGHQPQHF
few TRBJ2-7 TRBV14 - TGTGCCAGCAGCCAAGAGGCAGGGTCCTACGAGCAGTACTTC CASSQEAGSYEQYF
- TRBJ2-7 TRBV7-7 TRBD1 TGTGCTAGCAGCCCGGACAGGGGAGCCTACGAGCAGTACTTC CASSPDRGAYEQYF
- TRBJ2-7 TRBV6-5 TRBD2 TGTGCCAGCAGAGGACTAGCGCTCGAGCAGTACTTC CASRGLALEQYF
- TRBJ2-7 TRBV7-7 TRBD2 TGTGCTAGCAGCCCCAAGGCGGGGGGGTACGAGCAGTACTTC CASSPKAGGYEQYF
- TRBJ2-5 TRBV19 - TGTGCCAGTAGTATTAATTCAGTCCGGGGGGAGACCCAGTACTTC CASSINSVRGETQYF
- TRBJ2-7 TRBV7-6 - TGTGCCAGCAGCTTAGCGCTAGGCTACGAGCAGTACTTC CASSLALGYEQYF
- TRBJ2-2 TRBV7-6 TRBD2 TGTGCCAGCAGCTCCTCTAGCGGGAGTACCGGGGAGCTGTTTTTT CASSSSSGSTGELFF
- TRBJ2-5 TRBV7-7 TRBD1 TGTGCCAGCAGTCTGACAGGGGGCATGGAGACCCAGTACTTC CASSLTGGMETQYF
- TRBJ2-5 TRBV18 TRBD1 TGTGCCAGCTCACCAGGGGGACAGGGGGAAGAGACCCAGTACTTC CASSPGGQGEETQYF
- TRBJ2-1 TRBV19 TRBD1 TGTGCCAGTAGTACAGGACAGGGGGCACTCAATGAGCAGTTCTTC CASSTGQGALNEQFF
- TRBJ2-5 TRBV9 TRBD2 TGTGCCAGCAGCGTAGATGGGACTAGCGGGAGGGCCCGGGAGACCCAGTACTTC CASSVDGTSGRARETQYF
- TRBJ1-3 TRBV5-1 TRBD1 TGCGCCAGCAGCTTGACCGGACAGGGGCGGTTGTCTGGAAACACCATATATTTT CASSLTGQGRLSGNTIYF
- TRBJ2-6 TRBV19 - TGTGCCAGTAGTAAAGACAGCTCTGGGGCCAACGTCCTGACTTTC CASSKDSSGANVLTF
- TRBJ2-3 TRBV5-4 - TGTGCCAGCAGCTTGTATATGGGCGGGACTGGCACAGATACGCAGTATTTT CASSLYMGGTGTDTQYF
- TRBJ1-5 TRBV29-1 - TGCAGCGTTGGAGATAGTCAGCCCCAGCATTTT CSVGDSQPQHF
- TRBJ2-3 TRBV2 - TGTGCCAGCATCCGGGTCGAGGATACGCAGTATTTT CASIRVEDTQYF
- TRBJ2-2 TRBV9 TRBD2 TGTGCCAGCAGCACCCCTCAGCTAGCGGGAGCCGGGGAGCTGTTTTTT CASSTPQLAGAGELFF
- TRBJ2-3 TRBV5-4 TRBD2 TGTGCCAGCAGTTCGACTAGCGCAGATACGCAGTATTTT CASSSTSADTQYF
- TRBJ2-7 TRBV11-2 - TGTGCCAGCAGCCCGGCCTCGCGCGGGTTACAGTTCTACGAGCAGTACTTC CASSPASRGLQFYEQYF
- TRBJ1-1 TRBV6-5 - TGTGCCAGCAGTTACTCGATGAGTAGCTTTATCACTGAAGCTTTCTTT CASSYSMSSFITEAFF
- TRBJ2-7 TRBV6-1 - TGTGCCATCAACAGGGGGGGAACTGGGAACGAGCAGTACTTC CAINRGGTGNEQYF
- TRBJ2-7 TRBV19 TRBD2 TGTGCCAGAACACGTTCGGGACTAGCGGGATCCTACGAGCAGTACTTC CARTRSGLAGSYEQYF
- TRBJ1-1 TRBV29-1 TRBD1 TGCAGCGCGCGGACAGGCCCGAACACTGAAGCTTTCTTT CSARTGPNTEAFF
- TRBJ1-2 TRBV6-1 - TGTGCCAGCAGCCGGGACGCCGGGGGAGTTGGCTACACCTTC CASSRDAGGVGYTF